The present TCR beta chain was sequenced within a study of T cell clonality in common variable immunodeficiency. Study-wide findings and caveats: Common variable immunodeficiency TCR beta sequences reportedly had fewer deletions and N-nucleotide insertions.

Trimming left V 3 bases short and J 1 base short, with 9 bases between. The CDR3 runs to 14 residues. Looked up from germline, CDR1 is LNHDA and CDR2 is SQIVND (reference sequence). The table came from immunoSEQ multiplex PCR; TCRdb's copy has only in-frame clones and leaves some out. The repertoire yields around 32,000 clones, none seen only once; the top ten contain 5.4%. Worth noting for this clone: Its antigen is currently unknown. The read halts 3 residues ahead of the CDR3 end, with the missing end drawn from the germline J gene.

Replacement immunoglobulin had been given to every CVID subject for at least one year. Blood samples were heparinized, about 4.5 to 9 ml per donor. Specimen: peripheral blood mononuclear cells. The chain recombines TRBV19 with TRBJ1-1, with TRBD1 as a possible D gene (6 bases). This sequence originates from a human donor with common variable immunodeficiency. CDR3 region: CASSIGQQNTEAFF. CDR3 bases read: TGTGCCAGTAGTATCGGACAGCAGAACACTGAA.